A single sample gave rise to the 30 T cell receptor beta chains below, sequenced in a study of cytomegalovirus exposure and HLA in healthy donors. The PCR used 60 Vbeta and 13 Jbeta primers. Data came from immunoSEQ multiplex PCR; TCRdb stores just in-frame clones and leaves some out. This table has over 150,000 clones, roughly 80% appearing once. Input material: PBMCs. These receptors were obtained from a woman aged 25 to 39 in good health and CMV-seropositive.

The CDR3 loop is CASSERGSSGANVLTF. In DNA, the CDR3 is TGTGCCAGCAGTGAAAGGGGGAGCTCTGGGGCCAACGTCCTGACTTTC. The V gene is TRBV6-4, the J gene TRBJ2-6; D may be TRBD1 (6 bases). Trimming took 3 bases from V and 0 from J, leaving 9 bases between them. The CDR3 is 16 amino acids. Per the germline V gene, CDR1 is MRHNA and CDR2 is SNTAGT.

The chain employs TRBV11-2 and TRBJ2-2, with 9 bases that match TRBD1. CDR3 size: 16 residues. The germline V gene encodes CDR1 SGHAT and CDR2 FQNNGV. With 6 bases clipped from V and 6 bases from J, the junction kept 11 bases outside the gene matches. In DNA, the CDR3 is TGTGCCAGCAGTCCAAATACCGGGACAGGGCCCGGGGAGCTGTTTTTT. It translates to CASSPNTGTGPGELFF.

The chain joins TRBV5-4 to TRBJ1-4; D is perhaps TRBD1 (6 bases). Between the trimmed V and J ends, which lost 0 bases and 10 bases, there was a span of 16 bases. Looked up from germline, CDR1 is SGHNT and CDR2 is YYREEE (reference sequence). This CDR3 is built from 15 residues. CDR3 DNA: TGTGCCAGCAGCTTGGGTGCAGGGGAAGGCGGAAAACTGTTTTTT. Translated, it gives CASSLGAGEGGKLFF.

The rearrangement uses TRBV29-1 and TRBJ1-2; TRBD1 is a possible D gene (6 bases). This CDR3 has 11 amino acids. Germline V gene data show CDR1 as SQVTM and CDR2 as ANQGSEA. The V gene lost 6 bases and the J gene lost 7 bases, with 12 bases spanning the gap. The CDR3 loop reads CSVDRSGGYTF. In DNA form, the CDR3 reads TGCAGCGTCGACAGGTCTGGTGGCTACACCTTC.

V gene TRBV7-6 combines with J gene TRBJ1-2; D unresolved. The CDR3 spans 19 residues. Trimming took 1 base from V and 0 from J, leaving 21 bases between them. Germline V gives CDR1 SGHVS, CDR2 FNYEAQ. The CDR3 DNA is TGTGCCAGCAGCTTAGACCGCGGTGAGATACTTCATCCTAACTATGGCTACACCTTC. It specifies CASSLDRGEILHPNYGYTF.

The DNA for the CDR3 is TGTGCCAGCAGAGCGGGGGGGCGGACGGGCGGGGAGCTGTTTTTT. Protein sequence: CASRAGGRTGGELFF. This chain links TRBV9 with TRBJ2-2; 10 bases line up with TRBD2. The V gene's germline CDR1 is SGDLS and CDR2 YYNGEE. The CDR3 totals 15 residues. J was trimmed by 7 bases and V by 5 bases; bases with no gene match: 8.

The chain is built from TRBV7-6 and TRBJ2-1; 12 nucleotides match TRBD2. After removal of 6 bases from V and 7 bases from J, the junction contained 4 bases not matched to a gene. The CDR3 spans 14 residues. Per the germline V gene, CDR1 is SGHVS and CDR2 is FNYEAQ. CDR3 sequence reads: CASRGLAGFNEQFF. The CDR3 bases are TGTGCCAGCAGAGGACTAGCGGGGTTTAATGAGCAGTTCTTC.

The rearrangement uses TRBV5-4 and TRBJ1-2; D call uncertain. V was pared by 0 bases and J by 4 bases, with 19 bases between. CDR3 length: 17 residues. Germline V gene data show CDR1 as SGHNT and CDR2 as YYREEE (reference sequence). This chain's CDR3 is CASSLAGAARSAYGYTF. CDR3 sequence (DNA): TGTGCCAGCAGCTTGGCCGGAGCCGCGCGGTCCGCCTATGGCTACACCTTC.

In its sample, this clone was seen a few times. V gene TRBV7-9 combines with J gene TRBJ2-7; no definite D call. This CDR3 contains 11 residues. Germline CDR1 is SEHNR and CDR2 is FQNEAQ (reference sequence). The V and J ends lost 5 bases and 3 bases respectively, with 5 bases between them. The CDR3 spells CASSTNYEQYF. As DNA, the CDR3 is TGTGCCAGCAGCACAAACTACGAGCAGTACTTC.

The V call is TRBV25-1, the J call TRBJ1-1, with a tentative D call TRBD1 (5 bases). Trimming left V 8 bases short and J 5 bases short, with 15 bases between. The CDR3 is 13 amino acids. Germline-derived CDR1 and CDR2 are MGHDK and SYGVNS. The CDR3, as DNA: TGTGCCAGCTTTGGGGGTGGGGGGACTGAAGCTTTCTTT. Protein product: CASFGGGGTEAFF.

This chain uses TRBV5-1 with TRBJ2-1, with D maybe TRBD2 (5 bases). The CDR3 runs to 16 residues. The ends were cut back, 0 bases at V and 4 bases at J, with 14 bases in the middle. Germline V gene sequence: CDR1 SGHRS, CDR2 YFSETQ. The CDR3 protein is CASSLARGGFYNEQFF. The DNA for the CDR3 is TGCGCCAGCAGCTTGGCCCGTGGCGGGTTTTACAATGAGCAGTTCTTC. The complete variable domain, with remaining parts taken from reference TRBV5-1 and TRBJ2-1, reads KAGVTQTPRYLIKTRGQQVTLSCSPISGHRSVSWYQQTPGQGLQFLFEYFSETQRNKGNFPGRFSGRQFSNSRSEMNVSTLELGDSALYLCASSLARGGFYNEQFFGPGTRLTVL.

This clone was picked up a small number of times. The V call is TRBV5-1, the J call TRBJ2-3; 10 nucleotides match TRBD1. The germline CDR1 and CDR2 sequences are SGHRS and YFSETQ. The trim removed 4 bases at V and 8 bases at J, leaving 16 bases unmatched. CDR3 size: 17 residues. Here the CDR3 reads CASSLWTGGGPQGTQYF. The CDR3 DNA is TGCGCCAGCAGCCTCTGGACAGGGGGAGGACCACAGGGTACGCAGTATTTT.

This chain uses TRBV4-2 with TRBJ2-1; 13 nucleotides match TRBD2. The V and J ends lost 4 bases and 12 bases, in that order; junction bases with no gene match: 12. The CDR3 length is 16 residues. The germline CDR1 and CDR2 sequences are LGHNA and YNFKEQ. The CDR3: CASSPILGTSGDGQFF. CDR3 nucleotides: TGTGCCAGCAGCCCAATTCTGGGGACTAGCGGGGACGGGCAGTTCTTC.

The V call is TRBV5-6, the J call TRBJ2-7; 11 bases are shared with TRBD2. V gave up 4 bases and J gave up 1 base; unmatched junction bases: 4. In germline, CDR1 is SGHDT, CDR2 YYEEEE. The CDR3 spans 15 residues. The CDR3 sequence is CASSGGTSGSYEQYF. CDR3 nucleotide sequence: TGTGCCAGCAGCGGGGGGACTAGCGGATCCTACGAGCAGTACTTC.

CDR3 loop: CASSQDPTAYGYTF. CDR3 in DNA: TGTGCCAGCAGCCAAGACCCGACAGCCTATGGCTACACCTTC. The chain recombines TRBV4-2 with TRBJ1-2; D is possibly TRBD1 (5 bases). CDR3 length: 14 residues. In germline, CDR1 is LGHNA, CDR2 YNFKEQ. Trimming pared 0 bases from V and 4 bases from J, leaving 9 bases between.

The chain uses TRBV5-4 and TRBJ2-1; 9 bases are shared with TRBD2. The ends lost 3 bases at V and 4 bases at J; junction bases unmatched: 17. The CDR3 consists of 19 residues. Per the germline V gene, CDR1 is SGHNT and CDR2 is YYREEE (reference sequence). The CDR3 DNA is TGTGCCAGCAGCTCTGGTGGGTCCTCGACTAGCGGACAATACAATGAGCAGTTCTTC. This gives the protein CASSSGGSSTSGQYNEQFF.

V and J are TRBV7-2 and TRBJ1-6; D call uncertain. Germline loops: CDR1 SGHTA, CDR2 FQGNSA. The CDR3 length is 17 residues. The V end was cut by 7 bases, the J end by 14 bases, with 30 bases between. The CDR3 sequence is CASITLRLQNPLGALHF. In DNA form, the CDR3 reads TGTGCCAGCATCACGTTACGGTTACAAAACCCATTGGGAGCCCTCCACTTT. Full variable domain (missing parts from reference TRBV7-2 and TRBJ1-6): GAGVSQSPSNKVTEKGKDVELRCDPISGHTALYWYRQSLGQGLEFLIYFQGNSAPDKSGLPSDRFSAERTGGSVSTLTIQRTQQEDSAVYLCASITLRLQNPLGALHFGNGTRLTVT.

The CDR3: CASSFQPGFEKLFF. CDR3 nucleotide sequence: TGTGCCAGCAGTTTTCAACCGGGGTTTGAAAAACTGTTTTTT. The chain recombines TRBV28 with TRBJ1-4, with no clear D. CDR1 and CDR2 from the germline V gene are MDHEN and SYDVKM. Trimming stripped 3 bases from V and 7 bases from J, with 12 bases between. This CDR3 is 14 amino acids long.

This clone has more than one count but fewer than ten. This chain joins TRBV6-6 and TRBJ1-1, with D possibly matching TRBD1 (5 bases). Germline V gene data show CDR1 as MNHNY and CDR2 as SVGAGI (reference sequence). This CDR3 region has 14 residues. With 7 bases removed from V and 5 bases from J, the gap between germline ends came to 17 bases. The DNA of the CDR3 is TGTGCCAGCAATCCAGTGGCAGGGAAGACTGAAGCTTTCTTT. Its protein is CASNPVAGKTEAFF.

The chain has TRBV5-8 and TRBJ2-3; weak D call: TRBD2 (5 bases). The length of the CDR3 is 16 residues. Trimming left V 4 bases short and J 1 base short, with 16 bases between. CDR1 and CDR2 from the germline V gene are SGHTS and YDEGEE. The CDR3 DNA reads as TGTGCCAGCAGCCAAGCTCCCGGGGTTGGCACAGATACGCAGTATTTT. This translates into CASSQAPGVGTDTQYF.

This chain links TRBV5-1 with TRBJ2-7; no definite D call. The CDR3 has 14 residues. Per the germline V gene, CDR1 is SGHRS and CDR2 is YFSETQ. Trimming took off 0 bases at V and 1 base at J, with 8 bases between the two ends. This CDR3 is CASSLEAGSYEQYF. The CDR3 coding sequence is TGCGCCAGCAGCTTGGAAGCCGGGTCCTACGAGCAGTACTTC. Drawing the rest from reference TRBV5-1 and TRBJ2-7, the complete variable domain is KAGVTQTPRYLIKTRGQQVTLSCSPISGHRSVSWYQQTPGQGLQFLFEYFSETQRNKGNFPGRFSGRQFSNSRSEMNVSTLELGDSALYLCASSLEAGSYEQYFGPGTRLTVT.

This chain connects TRBV6-1 to TRBJ2-5, with 8 bases that match TRBD1. Germline V CDR1 and CDR2: MNHNS, SASEGT. The CDR3 length is 15 residues. The ends lost 3 bases at V and 6 bases at J; junction bases unmatched: 9. CDR3 DNA sequence: TGTGCCAGCAGTGATAACAGGGGGGCTACAAAGACCCAGTACTTC. Amino acid sequence: CASSDNRGATKTQYF.

J is TRBJ1-2 and V is TRBV25-1; 9 bases are a match to TRBD1. Germline assignment: CDR1 MGHDK and CDR2 SYGVNS. The CDR3 is made up of 15 amino acids. V gave up 3 bases and J gave up 6 bases; unmatched junction bases: 8. CDR3 bases: TGTGCCAGCAGTGATCTGGGACAGGGACCCAATGGCTACACCTTC. Protein sequence: CASSDLGQGPNGYTF.

This rearrangement joins TRBV6-5 to TRBJ2-7; TRBD1 might be the D (5 bases). This CDR3 spans 14 amino acids. The V gene lost 5 bases and the J gene lost 3 bases, with 14 bases spanning the gap. CDR1 is MNHEY and CDR2 is SVGAGI in the germline V gene. This chain's CDR3 is CASSAQGSVYEQYF. The CDR3 nucleotides read TGTGCCAGCAGTGCCCAGGGTTCGGTCTACGAGCAGTACTTC.

V gene TRBV29-1 combines with J gene TRBJ1-5; TRBD1 agrees at 7 bases. Per the germline V gene, CDR1 is SQVTM and CDR2 is ANQGSEA. The CDR3 has 15 amino acids. V lost 5 bases to trimming and J lost 0 bases; unmatched junction nucleotides: 7. The CDR3 spells CSVTTGAGSNQPQHF. DNA of the CDR3: TGCAGCGTTACCACAGGGGCCGGTAGCAATCAGCCCCAGCATTTT.

V usage is TRBV5-3 and J usage is TRBJ2-7; 9 bases agree with TRBD2. TRBV5-3 is filed as an ORF, its function uncertain. The CDR3 length is 17 residues. Germline trimming cut 4 bases from V and 3 bases from J; bases unmatched to any gene: 14. The CDR3 DNA reads TGTGCCAGAAGCCTTGGCCGGCTAGCGGGGTACTTCTACGAGCAGTACTTC. It translates to CARSLGRLAGYFYEQYF.

The rearrangement joins TRBV29-1 to TRBJ2-1; D is ambiguous. V was clipped by 0 bases and J by 0 bases, with 15 bases between them. The CDR3 has 17 amino acids. CDR1 and CDR2 (germline): SQVTM, ANQGSEA. This CDR3 reads CSVEDRLNSISYNEQFF. In DNA, the CDR3 is TGCAGCGTTGAAGATCGGTTAAACAGCATCTCCTACAATGAGCAGTTCTTC.

The V and J genes are TRBV5-6 and TRBJ1-3, with D unresolved. V was clipped by 7 bases and J by 2 bases, with 13 bases between them. CDR1 is SGHDT and CDR2 is YYEEEE in the germline V gene. CDR3 length: 14 amino acids. The CDR3 loop reads CASGRVYTGNTIYF. For the CDR3, the DNA is TGTGCCAGCGGGAGGGTTTATACTGGAAACACCATATATTTT.

Turning to this clone: In the same sample, other DNA sequences code for this CDR3. V is TRBV9 and J is TRBJ2-7; perhaps TRBD2 as D (5 bases). Germline values: CDR1 SGDLS, CDR2 YYNGEE. The CDR3 is made up of 11 amino acids. Trimming cost V 3 bases and J 4 bases, with 5 bases left between them. The CDR3 DNA reads TGTGCCAGCAGCGCGGGATACGAGCAGTACTTC. Translation: CASSAGYEQYF.

V is TRBV29-1 and J is TRBJ1-3, with 9 bases that match TRBD1. This CDR3 is 13 amino acids long. Germline V gene lookup returns CDR1 SQVTM and CDR2 ANQGSEA. Trimming at V came to 5 bases and at J to 2 bases, leaving 1 base not matched to a gene. The CDR3 region has the DNA TGCAGCGTTACAGGGGGCGCTGGAAACACCATATATTTT. Protein product: CSVTGGAGNTIYF.